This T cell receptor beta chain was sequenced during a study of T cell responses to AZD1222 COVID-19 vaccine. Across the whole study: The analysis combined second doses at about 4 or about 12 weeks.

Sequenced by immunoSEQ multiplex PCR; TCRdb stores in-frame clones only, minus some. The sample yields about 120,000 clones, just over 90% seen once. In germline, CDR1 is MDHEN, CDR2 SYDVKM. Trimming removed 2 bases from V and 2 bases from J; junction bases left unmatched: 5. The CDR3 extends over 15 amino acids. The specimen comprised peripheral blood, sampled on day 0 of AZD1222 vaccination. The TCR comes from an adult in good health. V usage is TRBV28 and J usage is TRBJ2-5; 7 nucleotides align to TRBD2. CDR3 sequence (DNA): TGTGCCAGCAGTTTAGGAACCGGGAGGCAAGAGACCCAGTACTTC. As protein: CASSLGTGRQETQYF.